Each of the 28 T cell receptor beta chains below was sequenced from the same sample in a study of blood T cells in healthy people across ages. A second PCR of about 6 to 11 cycles used a sample-barcoded 5' primer and a J-beta primer mix. Each CDR3 protein is one row after TCRdb ran MiXCR on the 5' RACE reads. Seen here are more than 1 million distinct CDR3 sequences, 45% observed once, and the top ten hold approximately 20%. Sequenced material: blood. The receptors stem from a woman aged 55-75 years in good health.

This clonotype was seen a few times. The V gene is TRBV6-2 or TRBV6-3, the J gene TRBJ1-2; a weak D match, TRBD1 (6 bases). Germline V gene lookup returns CDR1 MNHEY and CDR2 SVGEGT. Trimming left V 6 bases short and J 9 bases short, with 20 bases between. The CDR3 has 14 amino acids. DNA for the CDR3: TGTGCCAGCAGAATACAGGGATATCTATGGAGCTACACCTTC. Its protein is CASRIQGYLWSYTF.

This chain connects TRBV12-3 or TRBV12-4 to TRBJ1-1; 7 bases line up with TRBD1. The CDR3 has 12 residues. Unmatched junction bases numbered 2, after V lost 6 bases and J lost 4 bases. The CDR3: CASRTGATEAFF. In nucleotides, the CDR3 is TGTGCCAGCAGAACAGGGGCCACTGAAGCTTTCTTT.

In this sample, this clonotype turned up a few times. The rearrangement uses TRBV10-3 and TRBJ2-5; D ambiguous. The end of the DNA is better explained by TRBJ2-7, so the J call may be wrong. Germline values: CDR1 ENHRY, CDR2 SYGVKD. The CDR3 is made up of 12 amino acids. In DNA form, the CDR3 reads TGTGCCATCAGTGATACAGCCGCCGAGCAGTACTTC. This gives the protein CAISDTAAEQYF.

This clonotype has ten or more counts. This chain uses TRBV9 with TRBJ2-1; tentative D call: TRBD2 (6 bases). V was clipped by 2 bases and J by 3 bases, with 9 bases between them. CDR3 length: 14 amino acids. Germline V gene lookup returns CDR1 SGDLS and CDR2 YYNGEE. The CDR3 protein is CASSVGSNYNEQFF. In nucleotides, the CDR3 is TGTGCCAGCAGCGTCGGGAGCAACTACAATGAGCAGTTCTTC.

The chain links TRBV7-6 to TRBJ2-5; 9 nucleotides line up with TRBD1. V lost 3 bases and J lost 2; bases outside the gene matches: 13. The CDR3 has 18 amino acids. Germline-derived CDR1 and CDR2 are SGHVS and FNYEAQ. The CDR3 loop reads CASSFNPAGQGAQETQYF. The CDR3 DNA follows: TGTGCCAGCAGCTTCAACCCCGCGGGACAGGGCGCGCAAGAGACCCAGTACTTC.

The gene calls are TRBV5-1 and TRBJ2-7, with a tentative D call TRBD2 (5 bases). The CDR3 consists of 14 residues. Germline V lookup: CDR1 SGHRS, CDR2 YFSETQ. V gave up 5 bases and J gave up 9 bases, with 21 bases separating them. CDR3: CASSSGGLTNRQYF. The CDR3 nucleotides are TGCGCCAGCAGTTCAGGAGGCCTCACCAATCGGCAGTACTTC.

This clonotype was counted ten times or more. This chain links TRBV5-6 with TRBJ2-1; unclear D gene. Trimming cost V 2 bases and J 5 bases, with 14 bases left between them. The CDR3 is 15 amino acids. Germline V gene sequence: CDR1 SGHDT, CDR2 YYEEEE. As DNA, the CDR3 is TGTGCCAGCAGCTTCACGGCGAGTAGAAACAATGAGCAGTTCTTC. Encoded protein: CASSFTASRNNEQFF. Variable domain in full (rest from reference TRBV5-6 and TRBJ2-1): DAGVTQSPTHLIKTRGQQVTLRCSPKSGHDTVSWYQQALGQGPQFIFQYYEEEERQRGNFPDRFSGHQFPNYSSELNVNALLLGDSALYLCASSFTASRNNEQFFGPGTRLTVL.

The chain combines TRBV12-5 with TRBJ2-3, with TRBD2 as a possible D gene (5 bases). Germline V CDR1 and CDR2: LGHNT, FRNRAP. V was trimmed by 4 bases and J by 3 bases, leaving 8 bases between them. This CDR3 contains 13 residues. The CDR3 DNA follows: TGTGCTAGTGGTTCGGACTTGACAGATACGCAGTATTTT. Protein: CASGSDLTDTQYF.

The rearrangement links TRBV20-1 to TRBJ1-2, with D possibly being TRBD1 (5 bases). Trimming stripped 6 bases from V and 0 bases from J, with 17 bases between. This CDR3 comprises 15 residues. Germline CDR1 DFQATT, CDR2 SNEGSKA (reference sequence). This CDR3 reads CSAPGQDTPNYGYTF. In nucleotides, the CDR3 is TGCAGTGCCCCAGGTCAGGACACCCCTAACTATGGCTACACCTTC.

The V gene is TRBV12-5, the J gene TRBJ2-3; D gene uncertain. This CDR3 contains 15 residues. The ends were cut back, 2 bases at V and 2 bases at J, with 11 bases in the middle. Germline lookup yields CDR1 LGHNT and CDR2 FRNRAP. The CDR3 is CASGLRPAPTDTQYF. CDR3 in DNA: TGTGCTAGTGGTTTGCGTCCGGCTCCCACAGATACGCAGTATTTT.

This clonotype came up a few times. V gene TRBV12-3 or TRBV12-4 combines with J gene TRBJ2-7, with 10 positions matching TRBD2. This CDR3 is built from 14 residues. With 4 bases clipped from V and 5 bases from J, the junction kept 5 bases outside the gene matches. The chain's CDR3 is CASSSLTSGNEQYF. For the CDR3, the DNA is TGTGCCAGCAGTTCCCTCACTAGCGGGAACGAGCAGTACTTC.

CDR3 in DNA: TGCGCCAGCAGCCAGGACGGATACTATGGCTACACCTTC. Protein sequence: CASSQDGYYGYTF. The chain joins TRBV4-1 to TRBJ1-2; D not certain. V was clipped by 3 bases and J by 3 bases, with 8 bases between them. Per the germline V gene, CDR1 is MGHRA and CDR2 is YSYEKL. The CDR3 extends over 13 amino acids.

The chain uses TRBV7-6 and TRBJ2-1; TRBD1 or TRBD2 may be the D gene (5 bases each). Looked up from germline, CDR1 is SGHVS and CDR2 is FNYEAQ. The CDR3 contains 17 residues. The V and J ends lost 5 bases and 7 bases respectively, with 24 bases between them. This CDR3 reads CASSAPLQEAPENEQFF. The CDR3, as DNA: TGTGCCAGCAGCGCCCCCTTACAGGAGGCTCCCGAAAATGAGCAGTTCTTC.

This clonotype was detected only a few times. CDR3 sequence (DNA): TGTGCCAGCAGCTTAAGTAGCGGGATAACCATACAGAATGAGCAGTTCTTC. Its protein is CASSLSSGITIQNEQFF. V gene TRBV7-8 combines with J gene TRBJ2-1; 8 nucleotides line up with TRBD2. This CDR3 contains 17 residues. Germline CDR1 is SGHVS and CDR2 is FQNEAQ. The V and J ends lost 2 bases and 7 bases, in that order; junction bases with no gene match: 13.

The V gene is TRBV14, the J gene TRBJ1-2; 7 bases line up with TRBD1. Germline assignment: CDR1 SGHDN and CDR2 FVKESK. CDR3 length equals 16 residues. Trimming cost V 5 bases and J 7 bases; bases outside gene matches: 16. CDR3 sequence: CASSEAETGMGSGYTF. The CDR3 bases are TGTGCCAGCAGCGAGGCGGAGACAGGGATGGGAAGTGGCTACACCTTC.

Comment on this clonotype: At one of its ends the junction is not consistent with the germline gene, which may arise from a read error. The chain joins TRBV20-1 to TRBJ2-1, with D possibly matching TRBD1 (5 bases). The CDR3 has 14 residues. Germline CDR1 and CDR2: DFQATT and SNEGSKA (reference sequence). The CDR3: CSALGRVSYNGQFF. For the CDR3, the DNA is TGCAGTGCCTTGGGCAGGGTCTCCTACAATGGGCAGTTCTTC.

This clonotype was detected only a few times. The chain has TRBV27 and TRBJ1-2; the match to TRBD1 covers 8 bases. The CDR3 loop spans 15 amino acids. Losses at the gene ends were 3 bases for V and 4 bases for J; bases not matched to a gene: 7. The V gene's germline CDR1 is MNHEY and CDR2 SMNVEV (reference sequence). The CDR3 DNA is TGTGCCAGCAGTTTCGGACAGGGTGTGGGCTATGGCTACACCTTC. It translates to CASSFGQGVGYGYTF.

CDR3 sequence reads: CSAILAGATETQYF. The CDR3 nucleotides read TGCAGTGCTATTTTAGCGGGAGCCACAGAGACCCAGTACTTC. This rearrangement joins TRBV20-1 to TRBJ2-5; 9 bases line up with TRBD2. The ends lost 4 bases at V and 4 bases at J; junction bases unmatched: 7. This CDR3 region has 14 residues. Germline V CDR1 and CDR2: DFQATT, SNEGSKA (reference sequence).

This clonotype was found once. This chain uses TRBV27 with TRBJ2-4; maybe TRBD1 (6 bases). V was shortened by 5 bases and J by 4 bases, with 18 bases between the two germline ends. The CDR3 loop spans 16 amino acids. CDR1 MNHEY and CDR2 SMNVEV come from the germline V gene (reference sequence). CDR3 DNA: TGTGCCAGCAGTCTACTAGTGACAGGTCGGAAAAACATTCAGTACTTC. This sequence encodes CASSLLVTGRKNIQYF.

This clonotype came up a few times. The genes are TRBV6-1 and TRBJ2-5, with TRBD2 matching 8 bases. The V and J ends lost 1 base and 5 bases, in that order; junction bases with no gene match: 3. The germline V gene has CDR1 MNHNS and CDR2 SASEGT. The CDR3 is 14 amino acids. This CDR3 reads CASSEGTSLETQYF. The CDR3, as DNA: TGTGCCAGCAGTGAAGGGACTAGCCTGGAGACCCAGTACTTC.

The V call is TRBV5-1, the J call TRBJ2-1; D remains ambiguous. Between the trimmed V and J ends, which lost 5 bases and 0 bases, there was a span of 12 bases. Germline loops: CDR1 SGHRS, CDR2 YFSETQ. The CDR3 spans 15 residues. The CDR3 here is CASRLRESSYNEQFF. CDR3 DNA: TGCGCCAGCAGATTGCGTGAGAGCTCCTACAATGAGCAGTTCTTC.

This clonotype was detected ten times or more. V usage is TRBV9 and J usage is TRBJ2-7; 9 bases match TRBD1. The junction had 3 bases not matched to a gene; V was cut back by 5 bases and J by 0 bases. Per the germline V gene, CDR1 is SGDLS and CDR2 is YYNGEE. The CDR3 runs to 14 residues. The CDR3 DNA reads TGTGCCAGCAGTAGGACAGGGGCCTCCTACGAGCAGTACTTC. Protein product: CASSRTGASYEQYF.

This chain uses TRBV9 with TRBJ1-1; D is ambiguous. Per the germline V gene, CDR1 is SGDLS and CDR2 is YYNGEE. Between the trimmed V and J ends, which lost 2 bases and 3 bases, there was a span of 11 bases. The CDR3 runs to 14 residues. CDR3 bases: TGTGCCAGCAGCGTCGAGCTCGGGGACACTGAAGCTTTCTTT. This codes for CASSVELGDTEAFF.

In DNA, the CDR3 is TGTGCCATCAGTGAGTCAGTGACTAGCGGAGATACGCAGTATTTT. This codes for CAISESVTSGDTQYF. The chain has TRBV10-3 and TRBJ2-3; 9 nucleotides align to TRBD2. The V gene's germline CDR1 is ENHRY and CDR2 SYGVKD. The CDR3 is made up of 15 amino acids. Trimming removed 0 bases from V and 5 bases from J; junction bases left unmatched: 3.

Only a few counts were recorded for this clonotype. The gene calls are TRBV7-2 and TRBJ2-5; either TRBD1 or TRBD2 may fit D (5 bases each). Trimming shortened V by 3 bases and J by 11 bases, and 22 bases separated the two germline ends. This CDR3 comprises 15 residues. CDR1 is SGHTA, CDR2 FQGNSA, per germline. The CDR3 reads CASSFGTAGRWEQYF. In DNA form, the CDR3 reads TGTGCCAGCAGCTTTGGGACGGCGGGCCGCTGGGAGCAGTACTTC.

Points on this clonotype: A read error is possible here, since a much larger clone lies one base away. The chain has TRBV7-3 and TRBJ2-3, with D uncertain. Germline CDR1 reads SGHTA; CDR2 reads FQGTGA. This CDR3 is 13 amino acids long. The CDR3 sequence is CASSLEWSETQYF. The CDR3 DNA sequence: TGTGCCAGCAGCCTGGAATGGTCAGAGACGCAGTATTTT. Using reference TRBV7-3 and TRBJ2-3 for the parts outside the CDR3, the full variable domain is GAGVSQTPSNKVTEKGKYVELRCDPISGHTALYWYRQSLGQGPEFLIYFQGTGAADDSGLPNDRFFAVRPEGSVSTLKIQRTERGDSAVYLCASSLEWSETQYFGPGTRLTVL.

About this clonotype itself: A read error may produce the germline difference seen at one junction end. The rearrangement links TRBV20-1 to TRBJ2-1; 8 positions match TRBD2. CDR3 size: 14 residues. Germline CDR1 DFQATT, CDR2 SNEGSKA (reference sequence). CDR3 sequence (DNA): TGCAGTGCTCCTAGCGGCGGGAGGAACAATGAGCAGTTTTTC. This translates into CSAPSGGRNNEQFF.

A word on this clonotype: A junction boundary mismatches the germline segment, possibly from a read error. The rearrangement joins TRBV7-3 to TRBJ2-3, with D perhaps TRBD2 (5 bases). The germline gives CDR1 SGHTA, CDR2 FQGTGA. The length of the CDR3 is 14 residues. The CDR3 DNA is TGTGCCGGCAGCTTCGGTAGCGGCACAGATACGCAGTATTTT. This sequence encodes CAGSFGSGTDTQYF.